The 29 T cell receptor beta chains given below trace back to one sample, sequenced in a study of OX40 agonist ivuxolimab in advanced cancers. The data were produced by immunoSEQ multiplex PCR, yet TCRdb's version contains in-frame clones alone and is incomplete. Among 8,000 to 10,000 clones, 88% were seen once, and the ten largest hold roughly 12%. The sequencing used CD4+ or CD8+ T cells sorted from blood, collected in a trial of the OX40 agonist ivuxolimab. These receptors all stem from an adult with an advanced solid tumor such as melanoma, head and neck, liver or kidney cancer.

This sequence joins TRBV18 and TRBJ1-2; TRBD1 is a possible D gene (6 bases). The CDR3 extends over 14 amino acids. Trimming cost V 3 bases and J 8 bases, with 16 bases left between them. Germline CDR1 is KGHSH and CDR2 is LQKENI. CDR3 region: CASSPGGNFYGYTF. CDR3 DNA sequence: TGTGCCAGCTCACCGGGGGGCAATTTTTACGGCTACACCTTC.

The rearrangement links TRBV15 to TRBJ1-2, with D maybe TRBD1 (6 bases). The CDR3 runs to 13 residues. Germline-derived CDR1 and CDR2 are LNHNV and YYDKDF (reference sequence). V lost 0 bases to trimming and J lost 7 bases, with 9 bases between them. CDR3 residues: CATSRDRGSGYTF. The CDR3 DNA follows: TGTGCCACCAGCAGAGATAGGGGGAGTGGCTACACCTTC.

The chain uses TRBV9 and TRBJ1-1, with 7 bases lining up with TRBD1. Germline V gene data show CDR1 as SGDLS and CDR2 as YYNGEE. The CDR3 is 15 residues long. Losses at the gene ends were 5 bases for V and 1 base for J; bases not matched to a gene: 8. Here the CDR3 reads CASRGQAGGNTEAFF. Here the CDR3 DNA reads TGTGCCAGCAGAGGACAGGCAGGAGGGAACACTGAAGCTTTCTTT.

This rearrangement joins TRBV28 to TRBJ2-1, with D maybe TRBD2 (6 bases). The length of the CDR3 is 13 residues. The ends were cut back, 7 bases at V and 5 bases at J, with 12 bases in the middle. Germline loops: CDR1 MDHEN, CDR2 SYDVKM. In DNA form, the CDR3 reads TGTGCCAGCACCTGGGGGGTTAACAATGAGCAGTTCTTC. Protein product: CASTWGVNNEQFF.

The rearrangement links TRBV28 to TRBJ1-3, with a possible D match to TRBD1 (5 bases). The CDR3 totals 18 residues. Trimming removed 3 bases from V and 1 base from J, with 19 bases in between. Per the germline V gene, CDR1 is MDHEN and CDR2 is SYDVKM. The CDR3 sequence: CASSLPYPQGLSGNTIYF. CDR3 bases: TGTGCCAGCAGTTTGCCTTACCCGCAGGGCCTTTCTGGAAACACCATATATTTT.

This chain joins TRBV6-1 and TRBJ1-4; D remains ambiguous. The length of the CDR3 is 15 residues. Germline CDR1 is MNHNS and CDR2 is SASEGT. V was cut by 2 bases and J by 3 bases, with 10 bases left in between. DNA for the CDR3: TGTGCCAGCAGTGAACTACCGGTGGCTAATGAAAAACTGTTTTTT. Translated, it gives CASSELPVANEKLFF.

This rearrangement joins TRBV27 to TRBJ1-6; D unclear. The CDR3 has 15 amino acids. V was clipped by 5 bases and J by 2 bases, with 10 bases between them. Germline V gene lookup returns CDR1 MNHEY and CDR2 SMNVEV (reference sequence). Here the CDR3 reads CASSLWTAYNSPLHF. DNA of the CDR3: TGTGCCAGCAGTCTATGGACGGCCTATAATTCACCCCTCCACTTT.

The chain has TRBV7-9 and TRBJ2-1; 9 bases agree with TRBD2. V dropped 5 bases and J dropped 7; count of bases not matched to a gene: 9. The germline CDR1 and CDR2 sequences are SEHNR and FQNEAQ (reference sequence). CDR3 length equals 15 residues. Here the CDR3 DNA reads TGTGCCAGCAGCCCGGCGGGGGGGCCGGGGAATGAGCAGTTCTTC. Translating it yields CASSPAGGPGNEQFF.

The CDR3 spells CASSLVGKAEEETQYF. The CDR3, as DNA: TGTGCCAGCAGCTTAGTTGGGAAGGCAGAAGAAGAGACCCAGTACTTC. V and J are TRBV7-2 and TRBJ2-5; D is unresolved. Germline CDR1 reads SGHTA; CDR2 reads FQGNSA. V shed 1 base and J shed 3 bases, with 15 bases lying between them. The CDR3 consists of 16 residues.

CDR3 DNA: TGTGCCAGCAGTCAGACTAGCGGGGGCTACAATGAGCAGTTCTTC. This sequence encodes CASSQTSGGYNEQFF. The V and J genes are TRBV6-5 and TRBJ2-1; TRBD2 matches at 12 bases. The CDR3 length is 15 residues. J gave up 3 bases and V 5 bases, and 2 bases lay outside the gene matches. Germline loops: CDR1 MNHEY, CDR2 SVGAGI.

The rearrangement links TRBV7-9 to TRBJ2-7; TRBD1 or TRBD2 may be the D gene (5 bases each). CDR1 SEHNR and CDR2 FQNEAQ come from the germline V gene (reference sequence). The CDR3 loop spans 14 amino acids. V lost 5 bases, J lost 2 bases, and 13 bases lay in between. The CDR3 DNA reads TGTGCCAGCAGCACCCCCGGGGCCCCCTACGAGCAGTACTTC. Translating it yields CASSTPGAPYEQYF.

CDR3 protein: CASSQVWGRASSYNSPLHF. In DNA, the CDR3 is TGCGCCAGCAGCCAAGTATGGGGGAGGGCCAGCTCCTATAATTCACCCCTCCACTTT. J is TRBJ1-6 and V is TRBV4-1; TRBD1 is a possible D gene (5 bases). The V end was cut by 1 base, the J end by 0 bases, with 16 bases between. The CDR3 runs 19 residues. Germline assignment: CDR1 MGHRA and CDR2 YSYEKL.

The rearrangement joins TRBV6-4 to TRBJ2-1, with a weak D call TRBD2 (6 bases). With 4 bases removed from V and 4 bases from J, the gap between germline ends came to 8 bases. The CDR3 loop spans 13 amino acids. Germline V CDR1 and CDR2: MRHNA, SNTAGT. CDR3 DNA sequence: TGTGCCAGCAGTGCGGGACTGTACAATGAGCAGTTCTTC. It encodes CASSAGLYNEQFF.

The chain couples TRBV5-4 to TRBJ1-1, with no clear D. V lost 0 bases, J lost 6 bases, and 3 bases lay in between. Germline V lookup: CDR1 SGHNT, CDR2 YYREEE (reference sequence). The CDR3 covers 11 residues. The CDR3 bases are TGTGCCAGCAGCTTGGGATCTGAAGCTTTCTTT. The encoded protein is CASSLGSEAFF.

The chain recombines TRBV5-6 with TRBJ1-6; D is ambiguous. The CDR3 contains 17 residues. V lost 0 bases, J lost 2 bases, and 12 bases lay in between. Germline CDR1 and CDR2: SGHDT and YYEEEE. Here the CDR3 DNA reads TGTGCCAGCAGCTTGGGGTTAGGGATTGCCTATAATTCACCCCTCCACTTT. The encoded protein is CASSLGLGIAYNSPLHF. Full variable domain (remainder filled in from reference TRBV5-6 and TRBJ1-6): DAGVTQSPTHLIKTRGQQVTLRCSPKSGHDTVSWYQQALGQGPQFIFQYYEEEERQRGNFPDRFSGHQFPNYSSELNVNALLLGDSALYLCASSLGLGIAYNSPLHFGNGTRLTVT.

The V and J genes are TRBV5-1 and TRBJ1-6; no clear D. The CDR3 runs 14 residues. Germline V gene lookup returns CDR1 SGHRS and CDR2 YFSETQ. V was trimmed by 1 base and J by 6 bases, leaving 8 bases between them. The CDR3 loop reads CASSLSAPNSPLHF. CDR3 sequence (DNA): TGCGCCAGCAGCTTGTCGGCCCCTAATTCACCCCTCCACTTT.

The V call is TRBV7-6, the J call TRBJ2-2; weak D call: TRBD2 (6 bases). The CDR3 covers 15 residues. CDR1 SGHVS and CDR2 FNYEAQ come from the germline V gene. The germline V and J ends were trimmed by 2 bases and 7 bases, with 14 bases remaining between them. The CDR3 DNA is TGTGCCAGCAGCTTACCCCCCGGAGGGGACGGGGAGCTGTTTTTT. This encodes CASSLPPGGDGELFF. The full variable domain, with the rest looked up from reference TRBV7-6 and TRBJ2-2, is GAGVSQSPRYKVTKRGQDVALRCDPISGHVSLYWYRQALGQGPEFLTYFNYEAQQDKSGLPNDRFSAERPEGSISTLTIQRTEQRDSAMYRCASSLPPGGDGELFFGEGSRLTVL.

This chain links TRBV27 with TRBJ2-3; 8 bases are a match to TRBD2. Germline CDR1 is MNHEY and CDR2 is SMNVEV (reference sequence). The CDR3 is 15 amino acids. Germline trimming cut 1 base from V and 4 bases from J; bases unmatched to any gene: 4. The CDR3 DNA is TGTGCCAGCAGTTTATTTCCGGGGGGGGCAGATACGCAGTATTTT. Translated, it gives CASSLFPGGADTQYF.

V gene TRBV18 combines with J gene TRBJ2-7; D remains ambiguous. CDR1 KGHSH and CDR2 LQKENI come from the germline V gene. Trimming left V 3 bases short and J 2 bases short, with 11 bases between. The CDR3 covers 14 residues. The CDR3 sequence is CASSPNSDTYEQYF. The DNA for the CDR3 is TGTGCCAGCTCACCCAACAGCGATACCTACGAGCAGTACTTC.

This clone was found a few times. The rearrangement joins TRBV19 to TRBJ1-5, with unresolved D. The germline CDR1 and CDR2 sequences are LNHDA and SQIVND (reference sequence). V was cut by 7 bases and J by 1 base, with 14 bases left in between. The CDR3 consists of 15 residues. The CDR3 region has the DNA TGTGCCAGTACTAAGAGCGGGAAAAGCAATCAGCCCCAGCATTTT. This sequence encodes CASTKSGKSNQPQHF.

J is TRBJ2-7 and V is TRBV20-1, with no clear D. V was pared by 4 bases and J by 2 bases, with 6 bases between. Germline assignment: CDR1 DFQATT and CDR2 SNEGSKA (reference sequence). The CDR3 is 11 residues long. The CDR3 region is CSATATYEQYF. CDR3 coding DNA: TGCAGTGCTACGGCTACCTACGAGCAGTACTTC.

This chain connects TRBV4-1 to TRBJ1-4, with a weak D call TRBD1 (5 bases). From germline, CDR1 is MGHRA and CDR2 YSYEKL. The CDR3 covers 15 residues. Trimming took 6 bases from V and 0 from J, leaving 11 bases between them. Here the CDR3 reads CASRGTVATNEKLFF. CDR3 bases: TGCGCCAGCAGGGGGACGGTTGCAACTAATGAAAAACTGTTTTTT.

The CDR3 here is CAISESANTGELFF. DNA for the CDR3: TGTGCCATCAGTGAGTCCGCGAACACCGGGGAGCTGTTTTTT. This chain connects TRBV10-3 to TRBJ2-2; D remains unclear. CDR3 size: 14 residues. Germline assignment: CDR1 ENHRY and CDR2 SYGVKD. Trimming stripped 0 bases from V and 0 bases from J, with 2 bases between.

This clone has only a few counts. The J gene is TRBJ2-5, the V gene TRBV9, with D maybe TRBD1 (6 bases). The CDR3 sequence is 16 residues long. Trimming removed 0 bases at V and 5 bases at J, with 17 bases between. Germline assignment: CDR1 SGDLS and CDR2 YYNGEE. The CDR3 region is CASSVDLMGAWETQYF. CDR3 sequence (DNA): TGTGCCAGCAGCGTAGATCTCATGGGGGCGTGGGAGACCCAGTACTTC.

This chain uses TRBV5-5 with TRBJ2-3, with D possibly matching TRBD1 (5 bases). V was trimmed by 2 bases and J by 2 bases, leaving 9 bases between them. Germline V gene data show CDR1 as SGHKS and CDR2 as YYEKEE (reference sequence). This CDR3 is 14 amino acids long. CDR3 sequence: CASSFGHYTDTQYF. CDR3 nucleotide sequence: TGTGCCAGCAGCTTCGGACACTACACAGATACGCAGTATTTT.

This chain connects TRBV28 to TRBJ2-7; 7 positions agree with TRBD1. Germline CDR1 MDHEN, CDR2 SYDVKM. The CDR3 runs 14 residues. V trimming: 3 bases; J trimming: 2 bases; junction bases outside the gene matches: 4. The CDR3: CASSFEGATYEQYF. CDR3 in DNA: TGTGCCAGCAGTTTCGAGGGGGCAACCTACGAGCAGTACTTC.

The chain has TRBV28 and TRBJ2-7; 8 bases agree with TRBD2. V lost 7 bases and J lost 4; bases outside the gene matches: 9. This CDR3 region has 14 residues. Germline assignment: CDR1 MDHEN and CDR2 SYDVKM. The CDR3 DNA is TGTGCCAGCACCCTGGGGGAGCGGGGGTACGAGCAGTACTTC. It encodes CASTLGERGYEQYF.

This clone was seen just once. The genes are TRBV6-6 and TRBJ2-2; a weak D match, TRBD1 (5 bases). Looked up from germline, CDR1 is MNHNY and CDR2 is SVGAGI (reference sequence). V was trimmed by 4 bases and J by 4 bases, leaving 10 bases between them. The CDR3 loop spans 14 amino acids. CDR3: CASSSIDSTGELFF. In DNA, the CDR3 is TGTGCCAGCAGTTCCATTGACAGCACCGGGGAGCTGTTTTTT.

This chain links TRBV21-1 with TRBJ1-5. TRBV21-1 is tagged as a pseudogene. This CDR3 spans 16 amino acids. DNA of the CDR3: TGTGCCAGCAGGTACTTGCTACATTGGCATCATCAGCCCCAGCATTTT. Translation gives CASRYLLHWHHQPQHF.